The 18 T cell receptor beta chains below all came from one sample that was sequenced in a study of shared clonotypes between healthy human individuals. The method was immunoSEQ multiplex PCR; TCRdb's version includes in-frame clones alone and lacks a portion of them. The table has around 980,000 clones, about four fifths seen once; the top ten hold roughly 0.62%. The specimen was memory CD4+ T cells from PBMCs. As to subset: CD45RA-negative fraction. These receptors originate from a man aged 18 to 29 in good health. Some clones in this sample may be carry-over from other donors' samples.

This clone was observed many times. Other DNA sequences in this sample translate to the same CDR3. The chain employs TRBV7-2 and TRBJ2-3; the D call may be TRBD1 or TRBD2 (5 bases each). This CDR3 contains 12 residues. Germline loops: CDR1 SGHTA, CDR2 FQGNSA. With 3 bases removed from V and 4 bases from J, the gap between germline ends came to 5 bases. Here the CDR3 reads CASSLGADTQYF. The CDR3 bases are TGTGCCAGCAGCTTGGGGGCAGATACGCAGTATTTT.

Concerning this clone itself: A read error is the likely source, as a far larger clone sits one nucleotide away. At the DNA level, this CDR3 is encoded by other sequences in the same sample as well. This chain connects TRBV9 to TRBJ2-2; D is unresolved. Trimming took off 0 bases at V and 0 bases at J, with 3 bases between the two ends. There are 14 residues in the CDR3. Germline CDR1 reads SGDLS; CDR2 reads YYNGEE. The CDR3 region has the DNA TGTGCCAGCAGCGTAGGGACGAACACCGGGGAGCTGTTTTTT. This encodes CASSVGTNTGELFF.

The chain carries TRBV18 and TRBJ2-1, with TRBD1 matching over 7 bases. The CDR3 has 13 residues. With 6 bases clipped from V and 8 bases from J, the junction kept 7 bases outside the gene matches. The germline CDR1 and CDR2 sequences are KGHSH and LQKENI. The CDR3 bases are TGTGCCAGCTCGCCAGGGACAGTTTATGAGCAGTTCTTC. This translates into CASSPGTVYEQFF.

The rearrangement uses TRBV6-4 and TRBJ2-1; D may be TRBD2 (6 bases). V lost 4 bases to trimming and J lost 0 bases, with 10 bases between them. This CDR3 has 15 residues. Germline CDR1 reads MRHNA; CDR2 reads SNTAGT. CDR3 protein: CASSGELASYNEQFF. In DNA, the CDR3 is TGTGCCAGCAGTGGGGAACTAGCCTCCTACAATGAGCAGTTCTTC.

The sample holds a few counts of this clone. The rearrangement joins TRBV28 to TRBJ1-1; D remains ambiguous. CDR3 length equals 12 residues. In germline, CDR1 is MDHEN, CDR2 SYDVKM. Trimming shortened V by 7 bases and J by 5 bases, and 11 bases separated the two germline ends. This chain's CDR3 is CASNSRRTEAFF. The CDR3 DNA sequence: TGTGCCAGCAACAGCAGGAGGACTGAAGCTTTCTTT. Complete variable domain (other parts from reference TRBV28 and TRBJ1-1): DVKVTQSSRYLVKRTGEKVFLECVQDMDHENMFWYRQDPGLGLRLIYFSYDVKMKEKGDIPEGYSVSREKKERFSLILESASTNQTSMYLCASNSRRTEAFFGQGTRLTVV.

This chain connects TRBV5-8 to TRBJ1-4; D uncertain. Germline CDR1 and CDR2: SGHTS and YDEGEE. The CDR3 has 14 amino acids. V was pared by 4 bases and J by 4 bases, with 11 bases between. The CDR3 here is CASSLGGYNEKLFF. DNA for the CDR3: TGTGCCAGCAGCCTAGGCGGCTATAATGAAAAACTGTTTTTT.

The V gene is TRBV5-1, the J gene TRBJ2-5; weak D call: TRBD1 (6 bases). The CDR3 consists of 14 residues. The germline V gene has CDR1 SGHRS and CDR2 YFSETQ. Trimming pared 0 bases from V and 3 bases from J, leaving 9 bases between. CDR3: CASSLDRAKETQYF. The CDR3 coding sequence is TGCGCCAGCAGCTTGGACAGGGCTAAAGAGACCCAGTACTTC.

This clone was detected once. The V gene is TRBV30, the J gene TRBJ2-1, with D tentatively TRBD1 or TRBD2 (5 bases each). The V gene lost 0 bases and the J gene lost 0 bases, with 12 bases spanning the gap. CDR1 and CDR2 from the germline V gene are GTSNPN and SVGIG (reference sequence). The CDR3 is made up of 16 amino acids. The CDR3, as DNA: TGTGCCTGGAGTGTACGGGGCGAGAGCTCCTACAATGAGCAGTTCTTC. Amino acid sequence: CAWSVRGESSYNEQFF. Supplemented by reference TRBV30 and TRBJ2-1, the full variable domain reads SQTIHQWPATLVQPVGSPLSLECTVEGTSNPNLYWYRQAAGRGLQLLFYSVGIGQISSEVPQNLSASRPQDRQFILSSKKLLLSDSGFYLCAWSVRGESSYNEQFFGPGTRLTVL.

This clone was detected once. Other DNA sequences of this sample code for an identical CDR3. This sequence joins TRBV7-9 and TRBJ2-7, with D unclear. Germline assignment: CDR1 SEHNR and CDR2 FQNEAQ (reference sequence). CDR3 length: 12 residues. Trimming removed 0 bases from V and 5 bases from J, with 5 bases in between. The CDR3 loop reads CASSLALHEQYF. The CDR3 DNA reads TGTGCCAGCAGCTTAGCGCTTCACGAGCAGTACTTC.

The chain carries TRBV28 and TRBJ2-7; 7 bases are shared with TRBD1. J lost 0 bases, V lost 6 bases, and 5 bases had no gene match. CDR1 is MDHEN, CDR2 SYDVKM, per germline. The CDR3 sequence is 14 residues long. CDR3 bases: TGTGCCAGCAGGAAGGGACAGAGCTCCTACGAGCAGTACTTC. Translation gives CASRKGQSSYEQYF.

The chain carries TRBV18 and TRBJ1-2, with 8 bases matching TRBD1. From germline, CDR1 is KGHSH and CDR2 LQKENI. V lost 0 bases, J lost 5 bases, and 5 bases stayed unmatched. The CDR3 sequence is 15 residues long. CDR3 loop: CASSPPGQGAYGYTF. DNA for the CDR3: TGTGCCAGCTCACCACCGGGGCAGGGGGCATATGGCTACACCTTC.

The chain employs TRBV18 and TRBJ1-1; D perhaps matches TRBD1 (6 bases). Germline V gene data show CDR1 as KGHSH and CDR2 as LQKENI. CDR3 length equals 16 residues. V was clipped by 6 bases and J by 5 bases, with 22 bases between them. CDR3 nucleotides: TGTGCCAGCTCGCTGGGCCTTACAGGGACGAGGACTGAAGCTTTCTTT. Translation: CASSLGLTGTRTEAFF.

The genes are TRBV6-4 and TRBJ2-1; D call uncertain. The CDR3 is made up of 14 amino acids. V was clipped by 0 bases and J by 8 bases, with 11 bases between them. Germline CDR1 is MRHNA and CDR2 is SNTAGT. The CDR3 DNA reads as TGTGCCAGCAGTGACTCGGTGCGCCCCGATGAGCAGTTCTTC. It is translated as CASSDSVRPDEQFF.

The chain combines TRBV6-4 with TRBJ2-3; D unresolved. CDR1 and CDR2 from the germline V gene are MRHNA and SNTAGT. The CDR3 spans 14 residues. Trimming shortened V by 4 bases and J by 0 bases, and 8 bases separated the two germline ends. The CDR3 DNA reads as TGTGCCAGCAGTGTTGGGTCTAGCACAGATACGCAGTATTTT. Its protein is CASSVGSSTDTQYF.

The chain combines TRBV5-1 with TRBJ2-2, with a possible D match to TRBD1 (6 bases). V shed 6 bases and J shed 2 bases, with 14 bases lying between them. This CDR3 comprises 15 residues. Germline V gives CDR1 SGHRS, CDR2 YFSETQ. The CDR3 region is CASTSTGINTGELFF. In nucleotides, the CDR3 is TGCGCCAGCACATCGACAGGAATCAACACCGGGGAGCTGTTTTTT.

This chain connects TRBV29-1 to TRBJ1-1, with TRBD1 as a possible D gene (5 bases). Germline CDR1 is SQVTM and CDR2 is ANQGSEA. V was pared by 3 bases and J by 0 bases, with 8 bases between. The CDR3 consists of 13 residues. The CDR3 bases are TGCAGCGTTGAGCAGGGCCTGAACACTGAAGCTTTCTTT. Translated, it gives CSVEQGLNTEAFF.

The gene calls are TRBV21-1 and TRBJ2-7; the table names TRBD2, a call not compared with the DNA. TRBV21-1 is an annotated pseudogene. The CDR3 is 12 residues long. CDR3: CASPREIYEQYF. The DNA of the CDR3 is TGTGCCAGCCCTCGGGAGATCTACGAGCAGTACTTC.

The J gene is TRBJ1-1, the V gene TRBV19; D is unclear. CDR1 LNHDA and CDR2 SQIVND come from the germline V gene (reference sequence). Trimming took off 6 bases at V and 4 bases at J, with 15 bases between the two ends. The CDR3 consists of 14 residues. In DNA, the CDR3 is TGTGCCAGTAGGGCCTTATCAAGAAGCACTGAAGCTTTCTTT. This sequence encodes CASRALSRSTEAFF.